The rows below give T cell receptor beta chains drawn from one sample of a study of a mutant IDH1 vaccine in newly diagnosed glioma. These TCRs' antigens remain unknown. Clones were sequenced by immunoSEQ multiplex PCR, and TCRdb holds only the in-frame ones, with some missing. The sample lists roughly 32,000 clones, around 84% occurring once. This material consisted of PBMCs, taken from a glioma patient whose treatment included an IDH1 peptide vaccine. Receptors were obtained from a young woman with glioma. The CDR3 runs from the conserved cysteine through the conserved F or W. A D gene is named only where the DNA matches it firmly. Expanded clones are given a class, and other clones once, few, many or no size at all.

clone_size	d_call	cdr3_length	v_call	j_call	cdr3_nt	cdr3_aa
once	-	15	TRBV25-1	TRBJ2-6	TGTGCCAGCATGGGTCGAGGGTCTGGGGCCAACGTCCTGACTTTC	CASMGRGSGANVLTF
-	-	15	TRBV5-1	TRBJ2-5	TGCGCCAGTTCCGGGACTCCACAGTACCAAGAGACCCAGTACTTC	CASSGTPQYQETQYF
-	-	13	TRBV7-2	TRBJ1-5	TGTGCCAGCAGCTTAGTATCCAATCAGCCCCAGCATTTT	CASSLVSNQPQHF
-	TRBD2	14	TRBV10-3	TRBJ2-1	TGTGCCATCACCAATAGCGGGAGGGGGAATGAGCAGTTCTTC	CAITNSGRGNEQFF
-	TRBD1	13	TRBV2	TRBJ2-7	TGTGCCAGCAGTTCCGACAGGGCCCACGAGCAGTACTTC	CASSSDRAHEQYF
-	TRBD1	15	TRBV10-3	TRBJ2-7	TGTGCCATCAGTGATAGGACAGGCGGCTCCTACGAGCAGTACTTC	CAISDRTGGSYEQYF
-	-	14	TRBV6-5	TRBJ2-2	TGTGCCAGTCGCGGGGGCGCGCACACCGGGGAGCTGTTTTTT	CASRGGAHTGELFF
-	TRBD1	14	TRBV10-3	TRBJ1-5	TGTGCCATCAGTGCGGGACAGGGGAATCAGCCCCAGCATTTT	CAISAGQGNQPQHF
-	TRBD2	15	TRBV30	TRBJ2-1	TGTGCCTGGACTAGCGGGGGGAGCTCCTACAATGAGCAGTTCTTC	CAWTSGGSSYNEQFF
few	-	14	TRBV6-1	TRBJ1-6	TGTGCCAGCAGTGAAGATTGGGGCCTGTCACCCCTCCACTTT	CASSEDWGLSPLHF
-	-	14	TRBV9	TRBJ2-7	TGTGCCAGCAGCGTAAGAGTAGGGTCCTACGAGCAGTACTTC	CASSVRVGSYEQYF
-	TRBD1	14	TRBV5-1	TRBJ2-7	TGCGCCAGCGGGTTTCGGGACAGCCCCTACGGGCAGTACTTC	CASGFRDSPYGQYF
-	-	14	TRBV19	TRBJ2-3	TGTGCCAGTAGTAGCCAGGCGGGGACAGATACGCAGTATTTT	CASSSQAGTDTQYF
-	TRBD1	15	TRBV7-2	TRBJ1-6	TGTGCCAGCAGCTTAGCCGGGACAGCTAATTCACCCCTCCACTTT	CASSLAGTANSPLHF
-	-	15	TRBV4-1	TRBJ2-2	TGCGCCAGCAGCCAAGGCGTACAGGTAGCCGGGGAGCTGTTTTTT	CASSQGVQVAGELFF
-	-	19	TRBV5-6	TRBJ2-3	TGTGCCAGCATTGGGGGGCAGGGACCGGAGGACTTAGGCACAGATACGCAGTATTTT	CASIGGQGPEDLGTDTQYF
-	TRBD2	15	TRBV5-6	TRBJ2-7	TGTGCCAGCAGCGGGAAGACTAGCGGATACTACGAGCAGTACTTC	CASSGKTSGYYEQYF
few	-	13	TRBV2	TRBJ1-4	TGTGCCAGCAACAGGGTAACTAATGAAAAACTGTTTTTT	CASNRVTNEKLFF
-	-	13	TRBV6-5	TRBJ2-1	TGTGCCAGCAGTTACCGGGACTACAATGAGCAGTTCTTC	CASSYRDYNEQFF
-	-	13	TRBV7-9	TRBJ2-7	TGTGCCAGCAGCGTGGACAACTCCTACGAGCAGTACTTC	CASSVDNSYEQYF
once	TRBD2	16	TRBV7-8	TRBJ2-1	TGTGCCAGCAGCCGGCAAAGCGGGGGGGCATTCGATGAGCAGTTCTTC	CASSRQSGGAFDEQFF
-	-	16	TRBV5-5	TRBJ1-5	TGTGCCAGCAGCTTGGGAGGGCAGGGAAGCAATCAGCCCCAGCATTTT	CASSLGGQGSNQPQHF
-	-	13	TRBV2	TRBJ2-7	TGTGCCAGCGAGTCGGCCACGGGCTACGAGCAGTACTTC	CASESATGYEQYF
-	TRBD1	15	TRBV19	TRBJ1-1	TGTGCCAGTAGTATTTCTTCTGGACAGGTCGCTGAAGCTTTCTTT	CASSISSGQVAEAFF
-	-	13	TRBV2	TRBJ1-1	TGTGCCAGCAGACTCACTTCAAACACTGAAGCTTTCTTT	CASRLTSNTEAFF
once	TRBD2	15	TRBV7-9	TRBJ2-1	TGTGCCAGCAGCTCCCGACTAGCGGGGAACAATGAGCAGTTCTTC	CASSSRLAGNNEQFF
-	-	14	TRBV6-1	TRBJ1-3	TGTGCCAGCAGTGTTGAAGGGGCTGGAAACACCATATATTTT	CASSVEGAGNTIYF
-	-	14	TRBV5-1	TRBJ1-1	TGCGCCAGCAGTTTGGGGGAGGTGAACACTGAAGCTTTCTTT	CASSLGEVNTEAFF
-	-	12	TRBV7-9	TRBJ2-1	TGTGCCAGCAGCTTAATCGACAATGAGCAGTTCTTC	CASSLIDNEQFF
-	-	10	TRBV28	TRBJ1-2	TGTGCCAGCAAATACTATGGCTACACCTTC	CASKYYGYTF
once	-	14	TRBV5-4	TRBJ1-2	TGTGCCAGCCGGGCCGGTCAGGGAGGTGATGGCTACACCTTC	CASRAGQGGDGYTF
-	TRBD1	14	TRBV7-2	TRBJ2-7	TGTGCCAGCAGCCCCGGACAGGGAATCAACGAGCAGTACTTC	CASSPGQGINEQYF
-	TRBD2	14	TRBV10-2	TRBJ2-3	TGCGCCAGCAGTTTAGCGGGGGGATCAGATACGCAGTATTTT	CASSLAGGSDTQYF
-	-	19	TRBV7-9	TRBJ1-4	TGTGCCAGCAGCTTAGAGTTAGGGGCGTGGGGTCGGACGGATGAAAAACTGTTTTTT	CASSLELGAWGRTDEKLFF
-	-	15	TRBV6-6	TRBJ1-5	TGTGCCAGCAGCTGGGGCCAGGGGAGCAATCAGCCCCAGCATTTT	CASSWGQGSNQPQHF
-	-	13	TRBV4-2	TRBJ2-7	TGTGCCAGCAGCCAAGAATCGCAGGACGAGCAGTACTTC	CASSQESQDEQYF
-	TRBD1	15	TRBV4-3	TRBJ2-7	TGCGCCAGCAGCCAAACCCCGGGACAGGGATACGAGCAGTACTTC	CASSQTPGQGYEQYF
-	TRBD2	15	TRBV28	TRBJ2-1	TGTGCCAGCAGTTTAATAGCGGGAGTCCAATATGAGCAGTTCTTC	CASSLIAGVQYEQFF
-	-	13	TRBV7-9	TRBJ2-3	TGTGCCAGCAGCCCGGACAACACAGATACGCAGTATTTT	CASSPDNTDTQYF
-	-	18	TRBV7-2	TRBJ1-3	TGTGCCAGCAGCTTAGGGGGGGCCGGAGGACAATCTGGAAACACCATATATTTT	CASSLGGAGGQSGNTIYF
-	-	15	TRBV7-2	TRBJ1-1	TGTGCCAGCAGCTTAGGGTCCACTGTGAACACTGAAGCTTTCTTT	CASSLGSTVNTEAFF
few	TRBD1	14	TRBV7-9	TRBJ1-5	TGTGCCAGCAGCTTGGGACAGGGGGCTCAGCCCCAGCATTTT	CASSLGQGAQPQHF
-	TRBD1	15	TRBV19	TRBJ1-1	TGTGCCAGTAGTCCTCGACAGGGCTCGTTTACTGAAGCTTTCTTT	CASSPRQGSFTEAFF
once	TRBD1	16	TRBV5-4	TRBJ2-7	TGTGCCAGCAGCTTGCTCGGACAGGGGAGACTATACGAGCAGTACTTC	CASSLLGQGRLYEQYF
few	TRBD1	16	TRBV7-9	TRBJ2-1	TGTGCCAGCAGCTGGCTGGGGACAGGGTCTCTCAATGAGCAGTTCTTC	CASSWLGTGSLNEQFF
-	-	14	TRBV27	TRBJ1-2	TGTGCCAGCAGTTTTAGTTTCAGCAACTATGGCTACACCTTC	CASSFSFSNYGYTF
-	-	14	TRBV19	TRBJ1-1	TGTGCCAGTAGTAATCCTCCGGAGTACACTGAAGCTTTCTTT	CASSNPPEYTEAFF
-	-	15	TRBV7-2	TRBJ2-2	TGTGCCAGCAGCTTAAGGACAGCCAACACCGGGGAGCTGTTTTTT	CASSLRTANTGELFF
-	-	13	TRBV30	TRBJ1-4	TGTGCCTGGAGCAGGGGACATAATGAAAAACTGTTTTTT	CAWSRGHNEKLFF
-	-	15	TRBV9	TRBJ2-1	TGTGCCAGCAGCGGCCAGGGGATCTCCTACAATGAGCAGTTCTTC	CASSGQGISYNEQFF
-	-	15	TRBV5-1	TRBJ1-1	TGCGCCAGCAGCTTAATACGGGGGGTCGGCACTGAAGCTTTCTTT	CASSLIRGVGTEAFF
-	-	15	TRBV5-1	TRBJ2-3	TGCGCCAGCAGTCCCGTTAGGGGGATCACAGATACGCAGTATTTT	CASSPVRGITDTQYF
-	-	15	TRBV19	TRBJ1-4	TGTGCCAGTAGTAACGACGACAGGACCTATGAAAAACTGTTTTTT	CASSNDDRTYEKLFF
-	-	15	TRBV19	TRBJ1-5	TGTGCCAGTAAAGGGACATTCTTCGGGAATCAGCCCCAGCATTTT	CASKGTFFGNQPQHF
-	-	14	TRBV6-4	TRBJ1-5	TGTGCCAGCAGTGATTCCGGGGAAAATCAGCCCCAGCATTTT	CASSDSGENQPQHF
once	-	17	TRBV19	TRBJ1-5	TGTGCCAGTAGTATAGACCGGGCGACAGTTTTGTCTCAGCCCCAGCATTTT	CASSIDRATVLSQPQHF
-	-	13	TRBV10-3	TRBJ1-2	TGTGCCATCAGTCGTGGCTCTAACTATGGCTACACCTTC	CAISRGSNYGYTF